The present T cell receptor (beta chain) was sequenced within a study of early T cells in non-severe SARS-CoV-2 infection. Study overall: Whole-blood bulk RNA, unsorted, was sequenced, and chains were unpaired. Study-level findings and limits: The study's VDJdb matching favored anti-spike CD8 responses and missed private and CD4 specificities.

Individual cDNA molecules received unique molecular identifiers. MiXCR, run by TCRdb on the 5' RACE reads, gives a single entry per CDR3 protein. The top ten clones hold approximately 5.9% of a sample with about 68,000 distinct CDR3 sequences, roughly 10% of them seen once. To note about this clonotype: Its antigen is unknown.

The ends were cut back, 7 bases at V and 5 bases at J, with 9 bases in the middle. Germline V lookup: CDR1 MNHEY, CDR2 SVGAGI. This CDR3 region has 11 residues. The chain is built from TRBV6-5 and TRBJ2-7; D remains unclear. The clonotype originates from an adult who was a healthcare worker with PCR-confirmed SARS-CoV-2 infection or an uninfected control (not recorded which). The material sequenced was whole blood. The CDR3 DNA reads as TGTGCCAGCACTTGGGGTAACGAGCAGTACTTC. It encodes CASTWGNEQYF.